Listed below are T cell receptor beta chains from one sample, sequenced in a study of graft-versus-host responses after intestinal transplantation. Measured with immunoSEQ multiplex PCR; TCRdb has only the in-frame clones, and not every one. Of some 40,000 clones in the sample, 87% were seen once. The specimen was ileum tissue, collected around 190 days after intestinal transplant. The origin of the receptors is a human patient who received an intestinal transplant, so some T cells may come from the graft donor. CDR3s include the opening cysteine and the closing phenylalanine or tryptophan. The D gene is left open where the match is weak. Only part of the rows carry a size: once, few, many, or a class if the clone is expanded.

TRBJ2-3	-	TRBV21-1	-	TGTGCCAGCAGCAAAGGTTCGCTCGGCCGCACAGATACGCAGTATTTT	CASSKGSLGRTDTQYF
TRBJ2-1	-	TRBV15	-	TGTGCCACCAGCAGAGCTGTCGCGGATGAGCAGTTCTTC	CATSRAVADEQFF
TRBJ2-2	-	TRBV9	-	TGTGCCAGCAGCGTGAGGACCGACACCGGGGAGCTGTTTTTT	CASSVRTDTGELFF
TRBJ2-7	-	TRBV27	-	TGTGCCAGCAGTTTATCCATGACTAGTTACTACGAGCAGTACTTC	CASSLSMTSYYEQYF
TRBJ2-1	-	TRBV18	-	TGTGCCAGCTCACCTGCAGCGGACAATGAGCAGTTCTTC	CASSPAADNEQFF
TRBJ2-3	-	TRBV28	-	TGTGCCAGCACCATCGGGGAAGATACGCAGTATTTT	CASTIGEDTQYF
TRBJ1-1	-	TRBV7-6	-	TGTGCCAGCAGCTTCGGGACCACTGAAGCTTTCTTT	CASSFGTTEAFF
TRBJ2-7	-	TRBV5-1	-	TGCGCCAGCAGACCTACCGATTTCAGCGGGGAGCAGTACTTC	CASRPTDFSGEQYF
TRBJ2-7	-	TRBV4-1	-	TGCGCCAGCAGCCAACCAACTGGGTACGAGCAGTACTTC	CASSQPTGYEQYF
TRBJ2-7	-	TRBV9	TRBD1	TGTGCCAGCAGCGTAGATCAGGGGGATTACGAGCAGTACTTC	CASSVDQGDYEQYF
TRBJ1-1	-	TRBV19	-	TGTGCCAGTAGTAGGACAGATGTCATGAACACTGAAGCTTTCTTT	CASSRTDVMNTEAFF
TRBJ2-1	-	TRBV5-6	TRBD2	TGTGCCAGCAGCTTGGGGACTAGCGGTTACAATGAGCAGTTCTTC	CASSLGTSGYNEQFF
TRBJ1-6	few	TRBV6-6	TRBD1	TGTGCCAGCAGCCGACAGGGATCGGGATCACCCCTCCACTTT	CASSRQGSGSPLHF
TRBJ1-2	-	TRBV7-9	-	TGTGCCAGCAGCTTAGACCCGGGGGCGACTAACTATGGCTACACCTTC	CASSLDPGATNYGYTF
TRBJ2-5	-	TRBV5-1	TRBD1	TGCGCCAGCAGCTTGGGGGGGACAGAAGAGACCCAGTACTTC	CASSLGGTEETQYF
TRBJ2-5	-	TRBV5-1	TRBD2	TGCGCCAGCAGCTTGTCGGCTAGCGGGGCCCAAGAGACCCAGTACTTC	CASSLSASGAQETQYF
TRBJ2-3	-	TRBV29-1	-	TGCAGCGTTGCCAGGGCCACAGATACGCAGTATTTT	CSVARATDTQYF
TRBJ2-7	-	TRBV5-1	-	TGCGCCAGCAGCTTGGCCGGGACAACCTACGAGCAGTACTTC	CASSLAGTTYEQYF
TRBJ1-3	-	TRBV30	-	TGTGCCAGTTTTGGGGCGGCCGGAAACACCATATATTTT	CASFGAAGNTIYF
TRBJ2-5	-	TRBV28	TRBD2	TGTGCCAGCAGAGAACCGGGACTAGGGAGAGAGACCCAGTACTTC	CASREPGLGRETQYF
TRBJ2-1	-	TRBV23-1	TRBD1	TGCGCCAGCACACCCGGACAGGGCGATGAGCAGTTCTTC	CASTPGQGDEQFF
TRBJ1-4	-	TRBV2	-	TGTGCCAGCACCCCGGGGATGAATGAAAAACTGTTTTTT	CASTPGMNEKLFF
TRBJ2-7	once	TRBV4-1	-	TGCGCCAGCAGCCTGGTAGGGAGCTACGAGCAGTACTTC	CASSLVGSYEQYF
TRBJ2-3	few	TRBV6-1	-	TGTGCCAGCTCAGGGATTGCACAAGATACGCAGTATTTT	CASSGIAQDTQYF
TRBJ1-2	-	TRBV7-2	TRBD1	TGTGCCAGCAGCTTAGGGGACAGGGCGGAGGGCTACACCTTC	CASSLGDRAEGYTF
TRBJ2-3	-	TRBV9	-	TGTGCCAGCAGCAACACAGATACGCAGTATTTT	CASSNTDTQYF
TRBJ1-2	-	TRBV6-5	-	TGTGCCAGCAGTTCAGCGGGGTGGGGGGACTATGGCTACACCTTC	CASSSAGWGDYGYTF
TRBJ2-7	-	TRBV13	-	TGTGCCAGCAGCGCCGGCCCCCAAGGGGAGCAGTACTTC	CASSAGPQGEQYF
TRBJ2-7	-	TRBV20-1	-	TGCAGTGCTAATCTGGCCTACGAGCAGTACTTC	CSANLAYEQYF
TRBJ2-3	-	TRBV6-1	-	TGTGCCAGCAGGACCACCACAGATACGCAGTATTTT	CASRTTTDTQYF
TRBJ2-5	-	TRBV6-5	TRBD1	TGTGCCAGCAGTTACTCGACCCCGGACAGGGAGACCCAGTACTTC	CASSYSTPDRETQYF
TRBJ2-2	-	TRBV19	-	TGTGCCAGTAGCCCTCCCGGGGAGCTGTTTTTT	CASSPPGELFF
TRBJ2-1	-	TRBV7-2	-	TGTGCCAGCAGCTTAGAATACCAGGACTACAATGAGCAGTTCTTC	CASSLEYQDYNEQFF
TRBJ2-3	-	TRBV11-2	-	TGTGCCAGCAGCTTGGACTCGGGACGTACGCAGTATTTT	CASSLDSGRTQYF
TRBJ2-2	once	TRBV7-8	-	TGTGCCAGCAGCCCGAATCCGAACACCGGGGAGCTGTTTTTT	CASSPNPNTGELFF
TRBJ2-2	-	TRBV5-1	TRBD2	TGCGCCAGCCGTGTCGCGGGAGGTAGAGGGGAGCTGTTTTTT	CASRVAGGRGELFF
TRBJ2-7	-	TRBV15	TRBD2	TGTGCCACCAGCAGAGTAGGCCGGGAGGACGAGCAGTACTTC	CATSRVGREDEQYF
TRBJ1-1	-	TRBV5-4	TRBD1	TGTGCCAGCAGCTTGCCGGGACAGGGAGCCACTGAAGCTTTCTTT	CASSLPGQGATEAFF
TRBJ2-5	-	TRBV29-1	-	TGCAGCGTTGGCTGGGGCCAAGAGACCCAGTACTTC	CSVGWGQETQYF
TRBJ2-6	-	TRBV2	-	TGTGCCAGCTTCTCCGGTAACGGGGCCAACGTCCTGACTTTC	CASFSGNGANVLTF
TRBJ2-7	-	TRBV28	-	TGTGCCAGCAGTTTAAAGTCCTACGAGCAGTACTTC	CASSLKSYEQYF
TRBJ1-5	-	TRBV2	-	TGTGCCAGCATGAGCACTGGTACATTAAATCAGCCCCAGCATTTT	CASMSTGTLNQPQHF
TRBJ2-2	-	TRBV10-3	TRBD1	TGTGCCATCATGGACAGGGTAGACACCGGGGAGCTGTTTTTT	CAIMDRVDTGELFF
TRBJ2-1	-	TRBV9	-	TGTGCCAGCTCAAGGGCCCCCCACAATGAGCAGTTCTTC	CASSRAPHNEQFF
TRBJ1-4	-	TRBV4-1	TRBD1	TGCGCCAGCAGCCAAGTGTCGGGCAGGGGGCTTGAAAAACTGTTTTTT	CASSQVSGRGLEKLFF
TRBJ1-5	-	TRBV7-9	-	TGTGCCAGCAGCTTACAGGGGTCGCAGCCCCAGCATTTT	CASSLQGSQPQHF
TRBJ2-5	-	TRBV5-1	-	TGCGCCAGCAGCTATGAAATTAGGCCGGGACAACCATCGAGGGAGCAGTACTTC	CASSYEIRPGQPSREQYF
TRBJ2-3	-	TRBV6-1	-	TGTGCCAGCAGCACCGACCGAGGAGATACGCAGTATTTT	CASSTDRGDTQYF
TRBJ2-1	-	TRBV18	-	TGTGCCAGCTCACGCAGCCCTAGCGACAATGAGCAGTTCTTC	CASSRSPSDNEQFF
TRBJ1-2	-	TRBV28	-	TGTGCCAGCAGTCCCTGGGCGGAGCAGGGACGTGACGGCTACACCTTC	CASSPWAEQGRDGYTF
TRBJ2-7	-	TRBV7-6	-	TGTGCCAGCAGCTTAGCGGACGGAGGGGGGGACGAGCAGTACTTC	CASSLADGGGDEQYF
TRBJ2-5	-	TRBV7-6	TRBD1	TGTGCCAGCAGCCCCGTTGGGTCGGGACAGGGGTATGAGACCCAGTACTTC	CASSPVGSGQGYETQYF
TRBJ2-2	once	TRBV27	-	TGTGCCAGCAGCCGGACAGCCCCGAACACCGGGGAGCTGTTTTTT	CASSRTAPNTGELFF
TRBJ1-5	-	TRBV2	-	TGTGCCAGCAGTGATTTAGGGGGAGACAATCAGCCCCAGCATTTT	CASSDLGGDNQPQHF